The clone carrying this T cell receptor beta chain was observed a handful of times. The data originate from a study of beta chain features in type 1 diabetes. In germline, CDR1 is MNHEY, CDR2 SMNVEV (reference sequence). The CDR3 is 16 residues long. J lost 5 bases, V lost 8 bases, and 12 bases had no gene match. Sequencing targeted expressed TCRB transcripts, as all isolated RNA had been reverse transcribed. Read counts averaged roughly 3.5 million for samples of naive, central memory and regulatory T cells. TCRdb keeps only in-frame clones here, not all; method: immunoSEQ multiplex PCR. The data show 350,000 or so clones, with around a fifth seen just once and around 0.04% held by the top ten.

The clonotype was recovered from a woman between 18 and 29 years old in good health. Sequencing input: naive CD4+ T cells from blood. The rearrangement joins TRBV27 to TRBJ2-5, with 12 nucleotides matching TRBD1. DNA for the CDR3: TGTGCCAGCTCTTCTTTAGGGACAGGGGGCTGGGAGACCCAGTACTTC. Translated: CASSSLGTGGWETQYF.